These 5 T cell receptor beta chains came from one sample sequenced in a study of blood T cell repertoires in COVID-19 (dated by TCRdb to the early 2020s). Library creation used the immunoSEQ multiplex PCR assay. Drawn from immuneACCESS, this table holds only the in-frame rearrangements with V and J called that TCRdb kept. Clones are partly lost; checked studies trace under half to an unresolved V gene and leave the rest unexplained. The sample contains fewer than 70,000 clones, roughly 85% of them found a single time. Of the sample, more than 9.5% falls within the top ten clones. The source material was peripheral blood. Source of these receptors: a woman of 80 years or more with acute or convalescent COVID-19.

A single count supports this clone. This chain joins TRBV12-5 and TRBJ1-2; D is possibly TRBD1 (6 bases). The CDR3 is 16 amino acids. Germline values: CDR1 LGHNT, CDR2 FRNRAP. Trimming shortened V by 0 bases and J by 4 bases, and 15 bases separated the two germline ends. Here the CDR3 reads CASGLVPRAGVYGYTF. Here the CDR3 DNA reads TGTGCTAGTGGTTTGGTACCCCGGGCAGGGGTCTATGGCTACACCTTC.

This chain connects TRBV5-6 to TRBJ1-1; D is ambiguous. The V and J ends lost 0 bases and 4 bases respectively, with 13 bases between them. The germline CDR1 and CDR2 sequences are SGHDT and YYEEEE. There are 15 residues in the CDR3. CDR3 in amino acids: CASSLGSARGTEAFF. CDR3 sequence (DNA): TGTGCCAGCAGCTTGGGGTCTGCCCGGGGCACTGAAGCTTTCTTT.

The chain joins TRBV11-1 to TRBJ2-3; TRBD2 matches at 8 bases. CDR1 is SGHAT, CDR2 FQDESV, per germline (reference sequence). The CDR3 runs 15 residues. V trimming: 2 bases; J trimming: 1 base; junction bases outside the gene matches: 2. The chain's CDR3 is CASSLLGLGTDTQYF. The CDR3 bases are TGTGCCAGCAGCTTACTGGGACTAGGCACAGATACGCAGTATTTT. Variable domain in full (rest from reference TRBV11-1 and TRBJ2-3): EAEVAQSPRYKITEKSQAVAFWCDPISGHATLYWYRQILGQGPELLVQFQDESVVDDSQLPKDRFSAERLKGVDSTLKIQPAELGDSAMYLCASSLLGLGTDTQYFGPGTRLTVL.

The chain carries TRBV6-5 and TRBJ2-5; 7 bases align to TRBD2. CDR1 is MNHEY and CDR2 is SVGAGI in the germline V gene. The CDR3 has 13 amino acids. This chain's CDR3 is CSSGVGGEETQYF. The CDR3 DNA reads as TGTTCCTCGGGTGTGGGAGGGGAAGAGACCCAGTACTTC.

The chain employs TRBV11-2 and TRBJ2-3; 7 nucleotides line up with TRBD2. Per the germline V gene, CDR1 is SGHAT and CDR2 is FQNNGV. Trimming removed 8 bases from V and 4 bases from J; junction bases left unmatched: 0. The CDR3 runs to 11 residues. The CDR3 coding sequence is TGTGCCAGCCGGGGGGCAGATACGCAGTATTTT. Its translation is CASRGADTQYF.